This passage covers 25 T cell receptor beta chains from one sample sequenced in a study of beta chain features in type 1 diabetes. Study outcomes and limitations: All four CD4+ subsets from Type 1 diabetes patients carried moderately but significantly shorter TCRB CDR3s.

The antigens these receptors bind are not known. cDNA synthesis used the whole RNA isolate, giving expressed TCRB sequences. Assay: immunoSEQ multiplex PCR; the TCRdb copy retains only in-frame clones and omits some. The sample consists of 550,000 to 850,000 clones, 13% of them appearing once. What was sequenced was naive CD4+ T cells from blood. These receptors originate from a man aged 18 to 30 with type 1 diabetes.

The chain employs TRBV5-1 and TRBJ2-1; possible D gene TRBD2, 7 bases. The length of the CDR3 is 15 residues. V gave up 0 bases and J gave up 4 bases, with 11 bases separating them. The germline V gene encodes CDR1 SGHRS and CDR2 YFSETQ. The CDR3 is CASSLGGGRYNEQFF. In DNA, the CDR3 is TGCGCCAGCAGCTTGGGCGGGGGCCGTTACAATGAGCAGTTCTTC.

The table lists this clone with a few counts. The genes are TRBV7-2 and TRBJ1-2; D unresolved. Looked up from germline, CDR1 is SGHTA and CDR2 is FQGNSA. Between the trimmed V and J ends, which lost 1 base and 8 bases, there was a span of 11 bases. The CDR3 covers 13 residues. The CDR3: CASSLGPLGGYTF. CDR3 coding DNA: TGTGCCAGCAGCTTAGGACCCTTGGGGGGCTACACCTTC.

This clone showed up just a few times. This chain connects TRBV29-1 to TRBJ2-3, with 8 bases fitting TRBD1. The CDR3 has 14 amino acids. Germline assignment: CDR1 SQVTM and CDR2 ANQGSEA. J gave up 3 bases and V 1 base, and 3 bases lay outside the gene matches. CDR3 bases: TGCAGCGTTGAAGGCCGACAGGGGACAGATACGCAGTATTTT. Its translation is CSVEGRQGTDTQYF.

This chain uses TRBV29-1 with TRBJ2-6; unclear D gene. Trimming took off 2 bases at V and 0 bases at J, with 11 bases between the two ends. Germline V gene sequence: CDR1 SQVTM, CDR2 ANQGSEA. The length of the CDR3 is 16 residues. The DNA for the CDR3 is TGCAGCGTTGAATTTCAGGCTAGCTCTGGGGCCAACGTCCTGACTTTC. This gives the protein CSVEFQASSGANVLTF.

The chain joins TRBV19 to TRBJ1-5; the D gene is possibly TRBD1 (6 bases). CDR1 is LNHDA, CDR2 SQIVND, per germline (reference sequence). The V and J ends lost 10 bases and 2 bases respectively, with 12 bases between them. This CDR3 contains 13 residues. CDR3 DNA sequence: TGTGCCACCAACAGACAGGGCAATCAGCCCCAGCATTTT. It encodes CATNRQGNQPQHF.

This clone was counted a few times. The rearrangement joins TRBV10-3 to TRBJ2-2; D uncertain. This CDR3 region has 13 residues. With 10 bases removed from V and 7 bases from J, the gap between germline ends came to 16 bases. The germline gives CDR1 ENHRY, CDR2 SYGVKD. CDR3 DNA sequence: TGTGCCACGACGACAAGTTCGGGCGGGGAGCTGTTTTTT. Translating gives CATTTSSGGELFF.

V gene TRBV7-8 combines with J gene TRBJ2-2; maybe TRBD1 (6 bases). V was trimmed by 3 bases and J by 2 bases, leaving 13 bases between them. This CDR3 is 16 amino acids long. CDR1 is SGHVS and CDR2 is FQNEAQ in the germline V gene. This chain's CDR3 is CASSFSGTPNTGELFF. CDR3 bases: TGTGCCAGCAGCTTCTCCGGGACACCCAACACCGGGGAGCTGTTTTTT. The full variable domain, with the rest looked up from reference TRBV7-8 and TRBJ2-2, is GAGVSQSPRYKVAKRGQDVALRCDPISGHVSLFWYQQALGQGPEFLTYFQNEAQLDKSGLPSDRFFAERPEGSVSTLKIQRTQQEDSAVYLCASSFSGTPNTGELFFGEGSRLTVL.

This clone was recorded a few times. The genes are TRBV4-1 and TRBJ2-1; no definite D call. CDR3 size: 15 residues. The ends were cut back, 1 base at V and 3 bases at J, with 10 bases in the middle. Looked up from germline, CDR1 is MGHRA and CDR2 is YSYEKL. The CDR3, as DNA: TGCGCCAGCAGCCAAGGTGCCAGTTTCTACAATGAGCAGTTCTTC. Encoded protein: CASSQGASFYNEQFF.

This clone turned up a few times. The rearrangement joins TRBV7-2 to TRBJ2-1; 12 bases agree with TRBD2. Germline trimming cut 0 bases from V and 0 bases from J; bases unmatched to any gene: 3. The CDR3 is 18 residues long. Per the germline V gene, CDR1 is SGHTA and CDR2 is FQGNSA. CDR3 in amino acids: CASSLATSGGYSYNEQFF. CDR3 DNA sequence: TGTGCCAGCAGCTTAGCGACTAGCGGGGGATACTCCTACAATGAGCAGTTCTTC.

This clone was found a few times. V and J are TRBV5-1 and TRBJ1-1; 12 bases map to TRBD1. The trim removed 4 bases at V and 7 bases at J, leaving 5 bases unmatched. The CDR3 extends over 14 amino acids. Germline V CDR1 and CDR2: SGHRS, YFSETQ. The CDR3 spells CASSGTGGPLEAFF. CDR3 DNA: TGCGCCAGCAGCGGGACAGGGGGCCCCCTTGAAGCTTTCTTT.

The chain links TRBV30 to TRBJ2-3; 12 bases agree with TRBD2. The CDR3 runs to 16 residues. V dropped 1 base and J dropped 0; count of bases not matched to a gene: 2. CDR1 is GTSNPN, CDR2 SVGIG, per germline (reference sequence). CDR3 residues: CAWSAGLAGSTDTQYF. For the CDR3, the DNA is TGTGCCTGGAGTGCCGGACTAGCGGGGAGCACAGATACGCAGTATTTT.

This clone has only a few counts. The chain recombines TRBV9 with TRBJ2-7; TRBD1 might be the D (6 bases). The V and J ends lost 0 bases and 5 bases respectively, with 15 bases between them. The CDR3 is 15 amino acids. CDR1 is SGDLS, CDR2 YYNGEE, per germline. This CDR3 is CASSVDTNRVNEQYF. CDR3 in DNA: TGTGCCAGCAGCGTAGACACGAACAGGGTGAACGAGCAGTACTTC.

This clone appeared a few times. The rearrangement joins TRBV9 to TRBJ1-1; TRBD1 might be the D (5 bases). CDR1 SGDLS and CDR2 YYNGEE come from the germline V gene. The V and J ends lost 3 bases and 3 bases respectively, with 12 bases between them. The CDR3 is made up of 14 amino acids. The CDR3 bases are TGTGCCAGCAGCGAGGGACCTGCCCACACTGAAGCTTTCTTT. Protein sequence: CASSEGPAHTEAFF.

This clone was counted only a few times. The rearrangement uses TRBV4-2 and TRBJ2-3; 14 bases line up with TRBD2. V was clipped by 0 bases and J by 1 base; unmatched bases: 3. This CDR3 contains 18 residues. CDR1 is LGHNA and CDR2 is YNFKEQ in the germline V gene. CDR3 region: CASSQDPTSGGGTDTQYF. CDR3 DNA sequence: TGTGCCAGCAGCCAAGATCCGACTAGCGGGGGGGGCACAGATACGCAGTATTTT.

Only a few counts were recorded for this clone. The same CDR3 arises from other DNA sequences in this sample as well. The chain employs TRBV5-1 and TRBJ2-7, with D uncertain. The ends were cut back, 0 bases at V and 0 bases at J, with 7 bases in the middle. Looked up from germline, CDR1 is SGHRS and CDR2 is YFSETQ. The CDR3 is made up of 14 amino acids. CDR3 nucleotides: TGCGCCAGCAGCTTGGCTGGAAGCTCCTACGAGCAGTACTTC. Translated, it gives CASSLAGSSYEQYF.

For this clone: This specimen includes other DNA sequences encoding the same CDR3. The chain is built from TRBV30 and TRBJ1-5; D is ambiguous. The V gene's germline CDR1 is GTSNPN and CDR2 SVGIG (reference sequence). The V end lost 0 bases, the J end lost 0 bases, and 6 bases lay between the germline ends. The CDR3 loop spans 14 amino acids. The CDR3 DNA reads TGTGCCTGGAGTGTACTGGATAGCAATCAGCCCCAGCATTTT. It codes for CAWSVLDSNQPQHF.

The V and J genes are TRBV30 and TRBJ2-2; no clear D. V lost 5 bases to trimming and J lost 0 bases, with 13 bases between them. Per germline, CDR1 GTSNPN and CDR2 SVGIG (reference sequence). CDR3 length: 15 residues. The CDR3 sequence: CAWSRGRTNTGELFF. The CDR3 bases are TGTGCCTGGTCCCGAGGTCGGACGAACACCGGGGAGCTGTTTTTT.

This chain uses TRBV4-1 with TRBJ1-6; D is perhaps TRBD1 (5 bases). V lost 4 bases, J lost 7 bases, and 14 bases lay in between. From germline, CDR1 is MGHRA and CDR2 YSYEKL. The length of the CDR3 is 15 residues. DNA of the CDR3: TGCGCCAGCAGCCTCGTAATGGAGGGGAATTCACCCCTCCACTTT. Translation: CASSLVMEGNSPLHF.

The genes are TRBV13 and TRBJ1-2; a weak D match, TRBD1 (6 bases). Between the trimmed V and J ends, which lost 2 bases and 4 bases, there was a span of 14 bases. Germline assignment: CDR1 PRHDT and CDR2 FYEKMQ (reference sequence). The CDR3 extends over 15 amino acids. The CDR3 DNA sequence: TGTGCCAGCAGCTTAAGGCCAGGGGACATCTATGGCTACACCTTC. Its translation is CASSLRPGDIYGYTF.

This clone was counted only a few times. This chain links TRBV7-9 with TRBJ1-6; 11 bases are a match to TRBD1. Germline loops: CDR1 SEHNR, CDR2 FQNEAQ (reference sequence). CDR3 length: 16 residues. V shed 7 bases and J 8 bases; nucleotides not matched to a gene: 10. CDR3 nucleotide sequence: TGTGCCAGCACCATCCCCGGGACAGGGGGAGATTCACCCCTCCACTTT. Protein product: CASTIPGTGGDSPLHF. The variable domain in full, completed from reference TRBV7-9 and TRBJ1-6, reads DTGVSQNPRHKITKRGQNVTFRCDPISEHNRLYWYRQTLGQGPEFLTYFQNEAQLEKSRLLSDRFSAERPKGSFSTLEIQRTEQGDSAMYLCASTIPGTGGDSPLHFGNGTRLTVT.

V and J are TRBV9 and TRBJ1-6, with a possible D match to TRBD1 (6 bases). Deletions cut 4 bases from V and 13 bases from J, with 24 bases between. Germline V lookup: CDR1 SGDLS, CDR2 YYNGEE. This CDR3 region has 16 residues. Here the CDR3 DNA reads TGTGCCAGCAGCCCAGACCCACAGGGATCGGGTAACCCCCTCCACTTT. It yields the protein CASSPDPQGSGNPLHF.

The table lists this clone with a few counts. The rearrangement uses TRBV25-1 and TRBJ1-5, with 8 bases that match TRBD1. Per the germline V gene, CDR1 is MGHDK and CDR2 is SYGVNS. This CDR3 is built from 15 residues. Trimming at V came to 2 bases and at J to 2 bases, leaving 2 bases not matched to a gene. The CDR3 spells CASSEAGGGNQPQHF. For the CDR3, the DNA is TGTGCCAGCAGTGAAGCAGGGGGCGGCAATCAGCCCCAGCATTTT.

In this sample, this clone turned up a few times. The chain couples TRBV11-3 to TRBJ1-6, with TRBD1 matching over 9 bases. Germline CDR1 and CDR2: SGHNT and YENEEA. V gave up 5 bases and J gave up 10 bases; unmatched junction bases: 6. This CDR3 spans 14 amino acids. CDR3 nucleotides: TGTGCCAGCAGCCCGACAGGGGGTGGCTCACCCCTCCACTTT. This codes for CASSPTGGGSPLHF. The variable domain in full, with the rest retrieved from reference TRBV11-3 and TRBJ1-6, is EAGVVQSPRYKIIEKKQPVAFWCNPISGHNTLYWYLQNLGQGPELLIRYENEEAVDDSQLPKDRFSAERLKGVDSTLKIQPAELGDSAVYLCASSPTGGGSPLHFGNGTRLTVT.

V gene TRBV6-1 combines with J gene TRBJ1-2; TRBD1 might be the D (5 bases). In germline, CDR1 is MNHNS, CDR2 SASEGT. The CDR3 extends over 13 amino acids. The V end lost 6 bases, the J end lost 0 bases, and 8 bases lay between the germline ends. CDR3 in amino acids: CASSRDANYGYTF. The CDR3 region has the DNA TGTGCCAGCAGCCGGGACGCTAACTATGGCTACACCTTC.

Only a few counts were recorded for this clone. The same CDR3 is also encoded by other DNA sequences in this sample. The chain couples TRBV18 to TRBJ2-7; 8 nucleotides line up with TRBD1. The J segment lost 0 bases and the V segment lost 6 bases, leaving 4 bases of the junction unmatched. Germline V gives CDR1 KGHSH, CDR2 LQKENI. The CDR3 has 14 residues. CDR3 residues: CASSPGTGSYEQYF. Written as DNA, the CDR3 is TGTGCCAGCTCTCCCGGGACAGGCTCCTACGAGCAGTACTTC.